The source of this T cell receptor (beta chain) is a study of blood T cell repertoires in COVID-19 (dated by TCRdb to the early 2020s). For context, the study as a whole: The collaborator samples originated in the United States, Italy and Spain and spanned the acute and convalescent phases of COVID-19. The prospective study material was composed of cDNA or gDNA derived from T cells, B-cell-depleted T cells, or PBMCs. The dataset comprised deeply sampled blood TCRbeta repertoires from subjects exposed to, actively infected with, or recovered from COVID-19. The repertoires were released in a freely available public database intended as a resource for research on the immune response to SARS-CoV-2. The samples were drawn from the first 160 participants of the ongoing ImmuneRACE study and from 1,254 subjects provided by 6 global collaborators. Sample metadata almost always included a de-identified subject ID, COVID-19 status, age in years and sex. Where available, HLA class I and class II types were obtained from metadata supplied by the sample provider rather than from assay-based typing. The paper's findings and limits, for the study overall: The quantity of clinical and demographic metadata differed by source and by participant and was supplied without curation.

Whole blood was collected in K2EDTA tubes by collaborating institutions according to the institutions' own protocols. For TCRbeta analysis, collaborators shipped samples in one of three forms: frozen whole blood, isolated PBMCs, or DNA extracted from either of those sample types. With regard to this clone: Its antigen is currently not known. Per-nucleotide qualities are absent, and no much larger clonotype sits a single base away.

TCRbeta CDR3 regions were amplified from genomic DNA by means of the immunoSEQ Assay, a bias-controlled multiplex PCR. In the paper's pipeline: The number of nucleated cells in each sample was estimated from the amplification of reference gene primers within the assay. Sequence reads were collapsed and filtered to measure the absolute abundance of every unique TCRbeta CDR3 rearrangement. For each sample, productive Simpson clonality was calculated as the square root of Simpson's diversity index across productive rearrangements. In TCRdb, the immuneACCESS table is reduced to in-frame sequences with V and J assigned. These tables do not hold every clone; where another copy was compared, an unresolved V gene accounts for under half, and the others remain unexplained. V and J calls plus clone size are reproduced from that table; the DNA served to infer D and trimming. This sample comprises about 90,000 clones, roughly 78% of them detected only once. The ten biggest clones cover approximately 14% of the sample.

Material for sequencing was peripheral blood. This TCR came from a woman older than 75 with acute or convalescent COVID-19.

The DNA reads as follows: TGCGCCAGTCGGACAGGATTTACTGGAAACACCATATATTTT. Its product reads: CASRTGFTGNTIYF. The rearranged segments are TRBV4-1 and TRBJ1-3; the junction holds 7 bases that match TRBD1. CDR1 MGHRA and CDR2 YSYEKL are derived from the germline V gene. V is cut back by 9 bases and J by 2 bases, with 7 bases in the junction unmatched. The CDR3 spans 14 residues, from the cysteine through the phenylalanine. The read is trimmed to its CDR3 DNA, 42 bases read in frame from base 1.